What follows are 5 T cell receptor beta chains derived from one specimen sequenced in a study of identical twins. TCRdb reprocessed the 5' RACE reads with MiXCR, giving one entry per CDR3 protein. The sample includes about 520,000 distinct CDR3 sequences, around 20% of them seen just once. The same data also contributed to another study, on T cells expressing NK-cell markers.

Sequenced: CD4+ T cells sorted from blood. The source of these receptors is a woman aged 18-29 years in good health.

The rearrangement joins TRBV20-1 to TRBJ2-2; TRBD2 matches at 7 bases. The CDR3 is 14 residues long. CDR1 and CDR2 (germline): DFQATT, SNEGSKA (reference sequence). V shed 3 bases and J 5 bases; nucleotides not matched to a gene: 6. This CDR3 reads CSASNAGATGELFF. The CDR3 DNA reads as TGCAGTGCTAGCAACGCGGGAGCGACCGGGGAGCTGTTTTTT.

The V call is TRBV5-1, the J call TRBJ2-1; 12 bases are shared with TRBD2. The V and J ends lost 6 bases and 2 bases, in that order; junction bases with no gene match: 6. Germline lookup yields CDR1 SGHRS and CDR2 YFSETQ. There are 16 residues in the CDR3. CDR3 nucleotides: TGCGCCAGCAACGACGCTAGCGGGGGGGCCTACAATGAGCAGTTCTTC. This translates into CASNDASGGAYNEQFF.

The chain joins TRBV5-1 to TRBJ1-6, with D maybe TRBD1 (5 bases). CDR1 and CDR2 (germline): SGHRS, YFSETQ. The CDR3 runs to 13 residues. Trimming pared 4 bases from V and 6 bases from J, leaving 8 bases between. CDR3 sequence (DNA): TGCGCCAGCAGCCGGGACCCTAATTCACCCCTCCACTTT. Its translation: CASSRDPNSPLHF.

At least ten counts were recorded for this clonotype. The chain carries TRBV9 and TRBJ1-4; 10 bases are shared with TRBD1. The CDR3 loop spans 13 amino acids. V shed 3 bases, J shed 7 bases, and the junction held 0 bases outside the gene matches. Germline CDR1 is SGDLS and CDR2 is YYNGEE. The CDR3 nucleotides are TGTGCCAGCAGCGGGACAGGGGGTGAAAAACTGTTTTTT. This sequence encodes CASSGTGGEKLFF.

The CDR3 DNA reads TGTGCCAGCAGCTTAGCGAGGCAGCCCTACTACGAGCAGTACTTC. This sequence encodes CASSLARQPYYEQYF. The chain carries TRBV7-2 and TRBJ2-7; D is ambiguous. CDR3 size: 15 residues. The germline CDR1 and CDR2 sequences are SGHTA and FQGNSA. Between the trimmed V and J ends, which lost 0 bases and 3 bases, there was a span of 12 bases. The full variable domain, completed using reference TRBV7-2 and TRBJ2-7, is GAGVSQSPSNKVTEKGKDVELRCDPISGHTALYWYRQSLGQGLEFLIYFQGNSAPDKSGLPSDRFSAERTGGSVSTLTIQRTQQEDSAVYLCASSLARQPYYEQYFGPGTRLTVT.